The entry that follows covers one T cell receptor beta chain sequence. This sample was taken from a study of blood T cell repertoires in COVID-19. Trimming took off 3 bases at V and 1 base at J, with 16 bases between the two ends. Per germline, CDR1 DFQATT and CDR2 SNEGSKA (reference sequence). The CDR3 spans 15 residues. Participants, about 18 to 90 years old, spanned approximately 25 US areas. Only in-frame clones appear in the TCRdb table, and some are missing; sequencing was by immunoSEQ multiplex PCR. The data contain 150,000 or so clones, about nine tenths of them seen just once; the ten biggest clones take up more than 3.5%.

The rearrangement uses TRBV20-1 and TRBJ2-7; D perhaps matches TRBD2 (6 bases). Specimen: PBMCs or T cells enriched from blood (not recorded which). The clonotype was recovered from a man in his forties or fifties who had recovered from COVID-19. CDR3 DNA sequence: TGCAGTGCTAGTGGCAGTCACCGGGGGTCCTACGAGCAGTACTTC. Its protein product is CSASGSHRGSYEQYF.